The entry below describes one T cell receptor (beta chain). Its matching antigen is unknown. The junction shows a germline mismatch at one end, possibly a read error. The data stem from a study of cytomegalovirus exposure and HLA in healthy donors. The CDR3 sequence is 13 residues long. Germline CDR1 is SSHAT and CDR2 is FNYEAQ (reference sequence). Findings and limits, study-wide: Reportedly, a later analysis found an Asian-associated ancestry cluster had fewer N-insertions than the approximately 700-donor mean.

It was with 60 Vbeta and 13 Jbeta primers that the PCR ran. Data came from immunoSEQ multiplex PCR; TCRdb stores just in-frame clones and leaves some out. The table has about 120,000 clones, less than 80% seen once. The specimen was PBMCs. This chain links TRBV7-7 with TRBJ2-5; TRBD1 matches 7 bases. The TCR sequence derives from a woman aged 40 to 50 in good health and CMV-seropositive. In DNA, the CDR3 is TGTGCTAGCAGCTTGACAGGGCCGGAGACCCAGTACTTC. Protein product: CASSLTGPETQYF.